The entry that follows covers one T cell receptor beta chain sequence. Its antigen remains unidentified. PCR primers comprised 60 Vbeta and 13 Jbeta primers. Sequencing was performed with immunoSEQ multiplex PCR; in TCRdb, only in-frame clones are kept and a portion is missing. The listing contains about 150,000 clones. The CDR3 contains 17 residues. The germline V gene has CDR1 MNHEY and CDR2 SMNVEV (reference sequence). The germline V and J ends were trimmed by 8 bases and 0 bases, with 20 bases remaining between them. This sample was taken from a study of cytomegalovirus exposure and HLA in healthy donors. Study outcomes and limitations: DRB1 had the most TCR associations and HLA-C the fewest, a later analysis found, with rates varying by HLA locus.

The sequenced sample consisted of PBMCs. This TCR was recovered from a man aged 30 to 45 in good health and CMV-seronegative. The chain links TRBV27 to TRBJ2-4; D is undetermined. The CDR3 is CASGPQAAHLAKNIQYF. The CDR3 DNA is TGTGCCAGCGGGCCCCAGGCAGCCCATTTAGCCAAAAACATTCAGTACTTC.